This TCR beta chain was retrieved from a study of cytomegalovirus exposure and HLA in healthy donors. Notes on the study in general: Rare sequences made up most TCRs, while some public TCRs were found in many donors.

The sample holds one count of this clone. Its antigen is unidentified. The CDR3 runs to 14 residues. The germline V and J ends were trimmed by 4 bases and 4 bases, with 13 bases remaining between them. Germline CDR1 is MDHEN and CDR2 is SYDVKM. Generated by immunoSEQ multiplex PCR, the TCRdb table keeps only in-frame clones and is missing some. In the table there are roughly 250,000 clones, around 88% of which are singletons. The receptor comes from a woman under 40 in good health and CMV-seropositive. The sequenced sample consisted of PBMCs. This chain uses TRBV28 with TRBJ1-2, with D possibly being TRBD1 (5 bases). The CDR3 reads CASSSSGSSYGYTF. CDR3 DNA sequence: TGTGCCAGCAGTTCTTCAGGGTCATCCTATGGCTACACCTTC.